The 23 T cell receptor beta chains below come from one sample, sequenced in a study of T-cell reconstitution after alpha-beta-depleted transplantation in children. The TCRbeta library was prepared with unique molecular identifiers. TCRdb re-called the PCR reads with MiXCR, one entry per CDR3 protein. The table records hundreds of thousands of distinct CDR3 sequences, approximately 22% of them present only once. The sample consisted of PBMCs, mostly from graft donor cells, taken 360 days after TCRalphabeta/CD19-depleted stem cell transplant. These TCRs come from a boy under two years old who had a stem cell transplant for acute myeloid leukemia, so the T cells may come from the graft donor.

This clonotype was counted between two and nine times. Germline and junction disagree at one end, which may indicate a read error. CDR3 sequence reads: CASSPDRGRVLPGANVLIF. The CDR3 bases are TGTGCCAGCAGCCCGGACAGGGGGCGCGTTCTTCCTGGGGCCAACGTCCTGATTTTC. V and J are TRBV7-9 and TRBJ2-6, with 11 bases matching TRBD1. The CDR3 has 19 amino acids. From germline, CDR1 is SEHNR and CDR2 FQNEAQ (reference sequence).

The genes are TRBV27 and TRBJ2-7; 11 bases agree with TRBD2. After removal of 3 bases from V and 2 bases from J, the junction contained 3 bases not matched to a gene. Germline V CDR1 and CDR2: MNHEY, SMNVEV (reference sequence). The CDR3 contains 15 residues. For the CDR3, the DNA is TGTGCCAGCAGTTTTGCTAGCGGGGGGCCCTACGAGCAGTACTTC. This encodes CASSFASGGPYEQYF.

J is TRBJ2-7 and V is TRBV7-9; 8 bases match TRBD1. The CDR3 length is 14 residues. Germline CDR1 reads SEHNR; CDR2 reads FQNEAQ (reference sequence). Trimming removed 5 bases from V and 3 bases from J; junction bases left unmatched: 6. The CDR3 sequence: CASSDPTGGYEQYF. DNA of the CDR3: TGTGCCAGCAGCGACCCAACAGGGGGCTACGAGCAGTACTTC. The variable domain in full, completed from reference TRBV7-9 and TRBJ2-7, reads DTGVSQNPRHKITKRGQNVTFRCDPISEHNRLYWYRQTLGQGPEFLTYFQNEAQLEKSRLLSDRFSAERPKGSFSTLEIQRTEQGDSAMYLCASSDPTGGYEQYFGPGTRLTVT.

Ten or more counts support this clonotype. The chain carries TRBV7-2 and TRBJ1-5; no clear D gene. Trimming cost V 10 bases and J 3 bases, with 16 bases left between them. CDR1 and CDR2 (germline): SGHTA, FQGNSA. The CDR3 loop spans 14 amino acids. The CDR3 region has the DNA TGTGCCACCGCCCCTAAAGGCCTCAATCAGCCCCAGCATTTT. This sequence encodes CATAPKGLNQPQHF.

The sample holds many counts of this clonotype. This sequence joins TRBV5-1 and TRBJ2-1; D is unresolved. V lost 4 bases to trimming and J lost 0 bases, with 8 bases between them. The CDR3 has 14 residues. CDR1 SGHRS and CDR2 YFSETQ come from the germline V gene. CDR3 nucleotide sequence: TGCGCCAGCAGCGAGAACTACTCCTACAATGAGCAGTTCTTC. This sequence encodes CASSENYSYNEQFF.

Note on this clonotype: One junction end does not reproduce the germline sequence, and a read error may be involved. V gene TRBV20-1 combines with J gene TRBJ1-1; tentatively, D is TRBD1 (5 bases). Germline V lookup: CDR1 DFQATT, CDR2 SNEGSKA (reference sequence). This CDR3 region has 14 residues. CDR3 loop: CSATTWDPNTEAFF. The CDR3, as DNA: TGCAGCGCTACAACTTGGGACCCAAACACTGAAGCTTTCTTT.

This chain links TRBV29-1 with TRBJ2-2, with D hard to call. Germline CDR1 and CDR2: SQVTM and ANQGSEA. The V gene lost 4 bases and the J gene lost 5 bases, with 8 bases spanning the gap. This CDR3 is built from 12 residues. The chain's CDR3 is CSVAGVTGELFF. CDR3 sequence (DNA): TGCAGCGTTGCTGGGGTGACCGGGGAGCTGTTTTTT.

The rearrangement uses TRBV20-1 and TRBJ1-2; tentatively, D is TRBD1 (6 bases). Trimming pared 6 bases from V and 2 bases from J, leaving 7 bases between. The CDR3 is made up of 11 amino acids. Germline V gene lookup returns CDR1 DFQATT and CDR2 SNEGSKA (reference sequence). CDR3: CSAQGNYGYTF. DNA of the CDR3: TGCAGTGCGCAGGGGAACTATGGCTACACCTTC.

The gene calls are TRBV10-3 and TRBJ1-5; maybe TRBD1 (5 bases). Germline values: CDR1 ENHRY, CDR2 SYGVKD. Trimming stripped 4 bases from V and 3 bases from J, with 7 bases between. This CDR3 is built from 13 residues. CDR3 sequence (DNA): TGTGCCATCAGTGGGGGCCTCAATCAGCCCCAGCATTTT. This codes for CAISGGLNQPQHF.

This clonotype occurred a few times. This sequence joins TRBV15 and TRBJ1-1, with D unclear. The V gene lost 3 bases and the J gene lost 11 bases, with 10 bases spanning the gap. Germline CDR1 and CDR2: LNHNV and YYDKDF (reference sequence). This CDR3 has 11 residues. CDR3 amino acids: CATSSGSQAFF. Here the CDR3 DNA reads TGTGCCACCAGCAGTGGGTCACAGGCTTTCTTT.

The rearrangement links TRBV4-3 to TRBJ2-2; weak D call: TRBD1 (6 bases). CDR3 size: 20 residues. V was shortened by 0 bases and J by 5 bases, with 25 bases between the two germline ends. The germline CDR1 and CDR2 sequences are LGHNA and YSLEER. CDR3 sequence: CASSQDLLSQGALGTGELFF. DNA for the CDR3: TGCGCCAGCAGCCAAGACCTACTATCACAGGGAGCGTTAGGTACCGGGGAGCTGTTTTTT.

V is TRBV20-1 and J is TRBJ2-7; D gene uncertain. CDR1 DFQATT and CDR2 SNEGSKA come from the germline V gene (reference sequence). Trimming took 1 base from V and 0 from J, leaving 4 bases between them. This CDR3 is built from 12 residues. The CDR3, as DNA: TGCAGTGCTAGAGGGCTCTCCTACGAGCAGTACTTC. Its translation is CSARGLSYEQYF.

This clonotype has only a few counts. The chain employs TRBV6-1 and TRBJ2-1; a weak D match, TRBD2 (6 bases). V was shortened by 7 bases and J by 2 bases, with 18 bases between the two germline ends. Germline CDR1 reads MNHNS; CDR2 reads SASEGT. The CDR3 has 16 residues. The CDR3 region is CASTRLPGEAYNEQFF. The CDR3, as DNA: TGTGCCAGCACCAGGCTCCCGGGGGAAGCCTACAATGAGCAGTTCTTC.

This clonotype was counted many times. The chain links TRBV29-1 to TRBJ2-3; D is possibly TRBD1 (5 bases). Germline CDR1 is SQVTM and CDR2 is ANQGSEA. The length of the CDR3 is 13 residues. DNA of the CDR3: TGCGGCTGCAGGGATGGTAGCACAGATACGCAGTATTTT. It is translated as CGCRDGSTDTQYF.

This chain uses TRBV12-3 or TRBV12-4 with TRBJ1-4, with TRBD1 matching over 8 bases. J gave up 10 bases and V 5 bases, and 12 bases lay outside the gene matches. This CDR3 comprises 15 residues. The CDR3 protein is CASSPRDRTWGKLFF. The CDR3 DNA is TGTGCCAGCAGTCCTCGGGACAGGACATGGGGAAAACTGTTTTTT.

The chain has TRBV18 and TRBJ2-7; D is uncertain. The germline gives CDR1 KGHSH, CDR2 LQKENI. The ends were cut back, 0 bases at V and 4 bases at J, with 10 bases in the middle. The CDR3 spans 14 residues. Here the CDR3 reads CASSPPVPRYEQYF. CDR3 sequence (DNA): TGTGCCAGCTCACCACCAGTCCCCCGATACGAGCAGTACTTC.

This clonotype was seen a few times. The genes are TRBV20-1 and TRBJ2-7; possible D gene TRBD2, 7 bases. Trimming took off 5 bases at V and 4 bases at J, with 18 bases between the two ends. In germline, CDR1 is DFQATT, CDR2 SNEGSKA (reference sequence). The CDR3 runs 14 residues. The CDR3 DNA reads as TGCAGTGCTGGAAACCCAAGCGGGACATACGAGCAGTACGTC. Its protein is CSAGNPSGTYEQYV.

Only a few counts were recorded for this clonotype. The chain uses TRBV12-3 or TRBV12-4 and TRBJ1-5, with D possibly TRBD1 on 6 matching bases. This CDR3 has 17 residues. The V end lost 4 bases, the J end lost 2 bases, and 18 bases lay between the germline ends. For the CDR3, the DNA is TGTGCCAGCAGTTGGCAGGGTGGAGCAGGGGGCAATCAGCCCCAGCATTTT. It is translated as CASSWQGGAGGNQPQHF.

This clonotype showed up many times. The rearrangement uses TRBV20-1 and TRBJ2-7, with 8 nucleotides matching TRBD1. The CDR3 covers 14 residues. CDR1 DFQATT and CDR2 SNEGSKA come from the germline V gene (reference sequence). Unmatched junction bases numbered 7, after V lost 4 bases and J lost 2 bases. The CDR3 reads CSAIKTGETYEQYV. The CDR3 DNA sequence: TGCAGTGCTATAAAGACAGGGGAAACCTACGAGCAGTACGTC.

This clonotype was found a few times. This may come from a read error, since a much larger clone is one base off. The gene calls are TRBV3-1 and TRBJ1-1; D remains ambiguous. Trimming shortened V by 5 bases and J by 0 bases, and 4 bases separated the two germline ends. The germline V gene has CDR1 LGHDT and CDR2 YNNKEL (reference sequence). This CDR3 has 12 amino acids. CDR3 bases: TGTGCCAGCAGCATTCTGAACACTGAAGCTTTCTTT. It translates to CASSILNTEAFF.

V and J are TRBV5-1 and TRBJ1-1; TRBD1 agrees at 9 bases. Unmatched junction bases numbered 6, after V lost 0 bases and J lost 6 bases. Germline loops: CDR1 SGHRS, CDR2 YFSETQ. The CDR3 is made up of 15 amino acids. The CDR3 nucleotides are TGCGCCAGCAGCTTGGGAGGACAGGGGATGGCTGAAGCTTTCTTT. It yields the protein CASSLGGQGMAEAFF.

This clonotype has just a few counts. In DNA, the CDR3 is TGTGCCACCAGCAGAGTAGATCAGTGGGGGTCCTCTACCTACGAGCAGTACGTC. It codes for CATSRVDQWGSSTYEQYV. The chain couples TRBV15 to TRBJ2-7; D assignment may be TRBD1 or TRBD2 (5 bases each). From germline, CDR1 is LNHNV and CDR2 YYDKDF (reference sequence). The V end lost 1 base, the J end lost 2 bases, and 21 bases lay between the germline ends. This CDR3 is built from 18 residues.

Of note for this clonotype: The final CDR3 position lacks the conserved phenylalanine or tryptophan, pointing to a likely read error. The rearrangement joins TRBV29-1 to TRBJ2-7; 10 bases line up with TRBD2. The CDR3 contains 13 residues. Germline lookup yields CDR1 SQVTM and CDR2 ANQGSEA. Trimming at V came to 7 bases and at J to 1 base, leaving 4 bases not matched to a gene. This chain's CDR3 is CSARTSGSYEQYL. The CDR3 DNA is TGCAGCGCCCGGACTAGCGGTTCCTACGAGCAGTACCTC.